This TCR beta chain was sequenced in a study of blood T cell repertoires in COVID-19 (dated by TCRdb to about 2020). Turning to the overall study: Samples covering the acute and convalescent phases of COVID-19 were provided by collaborators in the United States, Italy and Spain. The prospective study material was composed of cDNA or gDNA derived from T cells, B-cell-depleted T cells, or PBMCs. The samples were drawn from two sources: the first 160 participants of the ongoing ImmuneRACE study, and 1,000 to 1,500 subjects contributed by 6 global collaborators. The repertoires were made available in a free public database intended to serve as a resource for research on the immune response to SARS-CoV-2. A de-identified subject ID, COVID-19 status, age in years and sex were almost always included in the sample metadata. Subjects who had been exposed to COVID-19, were actively infected with it, or had recovered from it provided the deeply sampled blood TCRbeta repertoires that made up the dataset. HLA class I and class II types, where available, came from metadata supplied by the sample provider rather than from assay-based typing. Study-wide findings and limitations: How much clinical and demographic metadata was included differed by source and by participant, and the metadata was provided uncurated.

The immunoSEQ Assay, a bias-controlled multiplex PCR, was used to amplify TCRbeta CDR3 regions from genomic DNA. The authors' pipeline ran thus. Nucleated cell counts per sample were estimated from amplification of reference gene primers within the assay. Sequence reads were collapsed and filtered to measure the absolute abundance of every unique TCRbeta CDR3 rearrangement. For each sample, productive Simpson clonality was calculated by taking the square root of Simpson's diversity index across productive rearrangements. TCRdb holds this immuneACCESS table with in-frame rearrangements only. Some clones are missing; in checked studies, unresolved V genes explain under half, and the rest has no known cause. V and J calls and clone size come straight from that table; D and trimming were deduced from the DNA. This sample is represented by around 78,000 clones; roughly 88% of them were singletons. In total, the top ten clones hold around 40% of the sample.

The CDR3 sequence holds 14 residues, the cysteine and phenylalanine included. Of the read, only the CDR3 DNA is kept; its 42 bases are in frame from base 1. Trimming takes 4 bases from V and 2 bases from J, and the germline ends sit 10 bases apart. Via the germline V gene, CDR1 is MDHEN and CDR2 SYDVKM. On this clone: Its antigen has not been determined. Per-base quality was not reported, and no clone a single base away is much larger than it.

Collaborating institutions collected whole blood in K2EDTA tubes following their own protocols. For TCRbeta analysis, collaborators shipped samples in one of three forms: frozen whole blood, isolated PBMCs, or DNA extracted from either of those sample types. This TCR was sampled from a human donor in a cohort sampled during active COVID-19. The V and J segments used are TRBV28 and TRBJ2-3; the best D guess is TRBD2, with 6 bases matching. The sequenced sample consisted of peripheral blood. The DNA sequence is given as TGTGCCAGCAGTTCAGGGAGGCTCACAGATACGCAGTATTTT. This translates into CASSSGRLTDTQYF.